This entry lists 20 T cell receptor beta chains sequenced from one sample in a study of blood T cell repertoires in COVID-19. TCRdb keeps only in-frame clones here, not all; method: immunoSEQ multiplex PCR. The sample contains over 200,000 clones, approximately 83% of which appear only once. Sequenced sample: PBMCs or T cells enriched from blood (not recorded which). The receptors were sampled from a woman aged 45-59 years who had recovered from COVID-19.

This clone showed up just once. The rearrangement joins TRBV10-3 to TRBJ1-4; TRBD1 agrees at 7 bases. Unmatched junction bases numbered 5, after V lost 10 bases and J lost 0 bases. The CDR3 is made up of 14 amino acids. Per germline, CDR1 ENHRY and CDR2 SYGVKD. The CDR3 spells CATQGTATNEKLFF. CDR3 coding DNA: TGTGCCACACAGGGGACCGCAACTAATGAAAAACTGTTTTTT.

V and J are TRBV5-1 and TRBJ2-7; TRBD2 matches 10 bases. Germline loops: CDR1 SGHRS, CDR2 YFSETQ. The V segment lost 2 bases and the J segment 4 bases; nucleotides outside the gene matches: 3. This CDR3 is built from 14 residues. The CDR3 region is CASSFVAGGYEQYF. CDR3 in DNA: TGCGCCAGCAGCTTCGTAGCGGGAGGATACGAGCAGTACTTC.

The chain is built from TRBV3-1 (or the pseudogene TRBV3-2) and TRBJ1-2, with D unresolved. Germline CDR1 LGHDT, CDR2 YNNKEL (reference sequence). V lost 3 bases to trimming and J lost 3 bases, with 8 bases between them. The CDR3 consists of 13 residues. CDR3 region: CASSHGLDYGYTF. CDR3 DNA sequence: TGTGCCAGCAGCCATGGGCTGGACTATGGCTACACCTTC.

V usage is TRBV5-6 and J usage is TRBJ1-1, with TRBD1 matching over 9 bases. The CDR3 totals 14 residues. V trimming: 4 bases; J trimming: 11 bases; junction bases outside the gene matches: 12. Germline V gives CDR1 SGHDT, CDR2 YYEEEE. The CDR3 sequence is CASSPYGQGNAAFF. CDR3 sequence (DNA): TGTGCCAGCAGCCCATACGGACAGGGGAATGCCGCTTTCTTT.

The V and J genes are TRBV6-1 and TRBJ1-5, with 8 nucleotides matching TRBD1. V gave up 3 bases and J gave up 0 bases; unmatched junction bases: 7. Looked up from germline, CDR1 is MNHNS and CDR2 is SASEGT. This CDR3 region has 17 residues. The CDR3 loop is CASSDRGQVYSNQPQHF. DNA for the CDR3: TGTGCCAGCAGTGATAGGGGACAGGTGTATAGCAATCAGCCCCAGCATTTT.

This clone occurred a few times. The rearrangement uses TRBV29-1 and TRBJ1-2; D is uncertain. CDR3 length: 13 amino acids. Germline CDR1 is SQVTM and CDR2 is ANQGSEA. Trimming left V 3 bases short and J 10 bases short, with 18 bases between. In nucleotides, the CDR3 is TGCAGCGTTGAGCGGTTTGGGAGCGGGATCTACACCTTC. As protein: CSVERFGSGIYTF. The whole variable domain, remainder taken from reference TRBV29-1 and TRBJ1-2, is SAVISQKPSRDICQRGTSLTIQCQVDSQVTMMFWYRQQPGQSLTLIATANQGSEATYESGFVIDKFPISRPNLTFSTLTVSNMSPEDSSIYLCSVERFGSGIYTFGSGTRLTVV.

The genes are TRBV18 and TRBJ1-3; 7 bases are a match to TRBD1. Losses at the gene ends were 3 bases for V and 4 bases for J; bases not matched to a gene: 9. Germline CDR1 reads KGHSH; CDR2 reads LQKENI. The CDR3 extends over 16 amino acids. The CDR3 loop reads CASSPSGGLSGNTIYF. In DNA, the CDR3 is TGTGCCAGCTCACCGTCAGGGGGTCTGTCCGGAAACACCATATATTTT. The full variable domain, rest sourced from reference TRBV18 and TRBJ1-3, is NAGVMQNPRHLVRRRGQEARLRCSPMKGHSHVYWYRQLPEEGLKFMVYLQKENIIDESGMPKERFSAEFPKEGPSILRIQQVVRGDSAAYFCASSPSGGLSGNTIYFGEGSWLTVV.

V is TRBV2 and J is TRBJ2-7; D is uncertain. Germline CDR1 and CDR2: SNHLY and FYNNEI. The CDR3 sequence is 12 residues long. V was pared by 2 bases and J by 3 bases, with 5 bases between. The CDR3 DNA follows: TGTGCCAGCAGTGAAATCGTCTACGAGCAGTACTTC. The encoded protein is CASSEIVYEQYF.

Here the CDR3 reads CASSPSKRQGAIGEQFF. The CDR3 region has the DNA TGTGCCAGCAGCCCCTCTAAGAGACAGGGGGCAATAGGTGAGCAGTTCTTC. The genes are TRBV12-1 and TRBJ2-1; the table's D call of TRBD1 was not tested on the DNA. TRBV12-1 is a pseudogene locus. CDR3 length: 17 residues.

The rearrangement links TRBV6-1 to TRBJ2-7, with D perhaps matching TRBD2 (6 bases). V lost 4 bases and J 0 bases, leaving 13 bases between the germline ends. Germline V gives CDR1 MNHNS, CDR2 SASEGT. The CDR3 has 15 residues. CDR3 loop: CASSGDFLHSYEQYF. The CDR3 DNA follows: TGTGCCAGCAGTGGGGACTTCCTCCACTCCTACGAGCAGTACTTC.

V gene TRBV5-5 combines with J gene TRBJ1-6, with 8 bases matching TRBD1. The germline gives CDR1 SGHKS, CDR2 YYEKEE (reference sequence). This CDR3 is 14 amino acids long. After removal of 2 bases from V and 11 bases from J, the junction contained 6 bases not matched to a gene. CDR3 region: CASSFGQGWAPLHF. Written as DNA, the CDR3 is TGTGCCAGCAGCTTTGGACAGGGTTGGGCACCCCTCCACTTT.

The V call is TRBV25-1, the J call TRBJ1-2, with 9 bases identical to TRBD1. Germline CDR1 reads MGHDK; CDR2 reads SYGVNS. Trimming cost V 7 bases and J 4 bases; bases outside gene matches: 7. CDR3 length equals 14 residues. The CDR3 nucleotides are TGTGCCAGCACCCCACAGGGGGCTGGCTATGGCTACACCTTC. Residues: CASTPQGAGYGYTF.

J is TRBJ1-2 and V is TRBV10-3; D is possibly TRBD1 (6 bases). Germline V CDR1 and CDR2: ENHRY, SYGVKD. The germline V and J ends were trimmed by 7 bases and 4 bases, with 19 bases remaining between them. This CDR3 region has 15 residues. CDR3 loop: CAITSQTGPLYGYTF. The CDR3 DNA reads TGTGCCATCACCTCCCAGACAGGCCCCCTCTATGGCTACACCTTC.

The V gene is TRBV4-1, the J gene TRBJ2-1, with 7 positions matching TRBD2. CDR3 length: 16 residues. The germline gives CDR1 MGHRA, CDR2 YSYEKL. The junction had 6 bases not matched to a gene; V was cut back by 0 bases and J by 4 bases. The CDR3 DNA reads TGCGCCAGCAGCCAAGATACAAGCGGGAATTACAATGAGCAGTTCTTC. It translates to CASSQDTSGNYNEQFF.

The genes are TRBV28 and TRBJ1-2, with TRBD1 identical over 9 bases. This CDR3 contains 12 residues. Trimming cost V 8 bases and J 6 bases; bases outside gene matches: 4. Germline-derived CDR1 and CDR2 are MDHEN and SYDVKM. The CDR3 region has the DNA TGTGCCAGCTTAAACAGGGGGCATGGCTACACCTTC. Translated, it gives CASLNRGHGYTF.

The CDR3 bases are TGTGCCAGCAGCTTAGGGCAGGGGAACTACGAGCAGTACTTC. Encoded protein: CASSLGQGNYEQYF. V usage is TRBV7-2 and J usage is TRBJ2-7; perhaps TRBD1 as D (6 bases). Trimming shortened V by 1 base and J by 3 bases, and 10 bases separated the two germline ends. The CDR3 consists of 14 residues. Germline V CDR1 and CDR2: SGHTA, FQGNSA.

This chain joins TRBV18 and TRBJ1-6; 8 positions agree with TRBD1. Germline CDR1 reads KGHSH; CDR2 reads LQKENI. CDR3 length equals 14 residues. Unmatched junction bases numbered 0, after V lost 2 bases and J lost 6 bases. CDR3 coding DNA: TGTGCCAGCTCACCAGGACAGGGTAATTCACCCCTCCACTTT. It encodes CASSPGQGNSPLHF.

The rearrangement uses TRBV11-2 and TRBJ2-7; a possible D gene is TRBD2 (5 bases). Between the trimmed V and J ends, which lost 2 bases and 5 bases, there was a span of 19 bases. Germline loops: CDR1 SGHAT, CDR2 FQNNGV. The CDR3 is made up of 16 amino acids. CDR3 loop: CASSLFSGLAYDEQYF. DNA for the CDR3: TGTGCCAGCAGCTTATTTTCAGGCCTAGCTTACGACGAGCAGTACTTC.

V and J are TRBV6-5 and TRBJ1-5, with TRBD1 matching 10 bases. The CDR3 has 15 amino acids. Germline trimming cut 7 bases from V and 2 bases from J; bases unmatched to any gene: 5. Germline CDR1 and CDR2: MNHEY and SVGAGI. The CDR3 DNA reads as TGTGCCAGCAAGCTGACAGGGGGCGGCAATCAGCCCCAGCATTTT. This translates into CASKLTGGGNQPQHF.

CDR3 DNA: TGTGCCTGGAGTCCCCTTTCCACAGGGTTGCAGCCCCAGCATTTT. Translated, it gives CAWSPLSTGLQPQHF. This chain joins TRBV30 and TRBJ1-5; possibly TRBD1 for D (6 bases). Trimming took 2 bases from V and 7 from J, leaving 18 bases between them. The germline CDR1 and CDR2 sequences are GTSNPN and SVGIG (reference sequence). This CDR3 is built from 15 residues. Full variable domain (rest looked up from reference TRBV30 and TRBJ1-5): SQTIHQWPATLVQPVGSPLSLECTVEGTSNPNLYWYRQAAGRGLQLLFYSVGIGQISSEVPQNLSASRPQDRQFILSSKKLLLSDSGFYLCAWSPLSTGLQPQHFGDGTRLSIL.